This T cell receptor beta chain is from a study of T cells after yellow fever vaccination (dated by TCRdb to 2018 to 2020). Background on the whole study: The SMART-Seq v4 Ultra Low Input RNA kit was used to prepare libraries from fractions with low cell numbers. To track T-cell clones before and after primary and booster YFV17D yellow fever vaccination, bulk TCR alpha and beta repertoires were sequenced longitudinally. Two healthy male donors made up the cohort, one aged 18 to 30 years and the other aged 30 to 40 years. Blood samples were taken at several timepoints before and after primary and secondary immunization, and bulk PBMC replicates and cell subsets were isolated. General findings and caveats noted by the study authors: A small share of clonotypes was detected in both CD4 and CD8 compartments, with the overlap likely arising from convergent recombination. Compared with the primary T-cell response, the secondary T-cell response was faster but weaker, reaching its peak on day 5 rather than on day 15. After the booster, most of the clones that had expanded following primary vaccination were detected again (about 95% of CD4 and 80% to 90% of CD8), which suggests that memory was broadly maintained. Because only a couple of donors were included in the study, the extent to which the findings can be generalized is limited. Because abundant contaminating clonotypes from the bulk population could be contained in FACS-sorted repertoires, computational filtering was required.

Synthesis of TCR cDNA relied on 5'RACE template switching, a step that introduced a universal primer site along with unique molecular identifiers. cDNA synthesis was primed from both the TCR alpha and TCR beta constant segments. Library amplification involved two PCR steps, and the second step added sample barcodes and sequencing adapters. Sequencing of libraries was performed on Illumina HiSeq 2500 (2x100 bp) or NovaSeq (2x150 bp). As for the original processing: Reads were demultiplexed and collapsed into UMI consensus sequences with MIGEC, and V(D)J alignment was performed with MiXCR. Using edgeR on replicate PBMC samples, clonotypes were called vaccine-responding if FDR was below 0.01 and the log2 fold change was above 5 up to day 15. Bulk clonotypes were assigned CD4 or CD8 identity according to which sequenced CD4 or CD8 repertoire held them at higher abundance. The public reads were run again by TCRdb, first through fastp at Q25 and then through MiXCR, and only productive beta chains were kept. Rows matching on CDR3 protein sequence are summarized as one entry with the most common DNA and genes. These V and J calls derive from TCRdb rather than the authors' analysis. The sample data list more than 450,000 distinct CDR3 sequences, and 20% to 25% of these were observed just once. Jointly, the top ten make up around 16% of the sample.

A word on this clonotype: Its antigen target is currently unknown. No base qualities exist here, and no much larger clone lies one base off it.

Sample treatment or condition, as interpreted from the label and publication: live attenuated yellow fever vaccine strain. At each blood-draw timepoint, two biological replicates of bulk PBMCs were collected. A standard Ficoll-Paque protocol was used to isolate PBMCs from peripheral blood. RNA was extracted with TriZol from bulk PBMCs, CD4 and CD8 fractions, and dextramer-positive and dextramer-negative fractions. Including the terminal cysteine and phenylalanine, the CDR3 comprises 14 residues. The only DNA kept is the CDR3, 42 bases in frame from the first base. Relative to germline, V is missing 7 bases and J is missing 2 bases, with 5 bases of the junction outside any gene match. CDR1 is given as SGHTA and CDR2 as FQGNSA, both from the germline V gene.

This sequence uses TRBV7-2 and TRBJ2-1; 7 junctional bases match TRBD2. This TCR derives from a man aged 18 to 30 who received the YFV17D yellow fever vaccine. Sequences were derived from PBMCs, sampled about 20 days after the first yellow fever vaccination. The CDR3 region: CASTPGGTYNEQFF. The DNA is TGTGCCAGCACGCCGGGGGGAACCTACAATGAGCAGTTCTTC.